The next 12 T cell receptor beta chains were all read from a single sample in a study of blood T cell repertoires in COVID-19. Profiling relied on immunoSEQ multiplex PCR, and the TCRdb table lists in-frame clones only, not all of them. The data show roughly 230,000 clones, around 82% seen once. The sample consisted of peripheral blood. The receptor source for this set is a man aged 35-49 years with active or convalescent COVID-19.

The chain is built from TRBV14 and TRBJ1-5, with D tentatively TRBD1 (6 bases). This CDR3 comprises 14 residues. CDR1 SGHDN and CDR2 FVKESK come from the germline V gene. Trimming took 1 base from V and 6 from J, leaving 10 bases between them. CDR3 residues: CASSQAGVAQPQHF. In DNA, the CDR3 is TGTGCCAGCAGCCAAGCAGGGGTTGCTCAGCCCCAGCATTTT.

This clone was detected only once. This chain uses TRBV6-2 or TRBV6-3 with TRBJ1-4; the match to TRBD1 covers 8 bases. There are 14 residues in the CDR3. The junction had 3 bases not matched to a gene; V was cut back by 4 bases and J by 5 bases. From germline, CDR1 is MNHEY and CDR2 SVGEGT. The CDR3 nucleotides are TGTGCCAGCAGTTCGGGACAGGAGAATGAAAAACTGTTTTTT. It yields the protein CASSSGQENEKLFF.

The rearrangement uses TRBV6-5 and TRBJ1-2; tentatively, D is TRBD1 (5 bases). Germline CDR1 is MNHEY and CDR2 is SVGAGI. With 8 bases removed from V and 3 bases from J, the gap between germline ends came to 16 bases. There are 14 residues in the CDR3. CDR3 loop: CASGGGPTDYGYTF. DNA for the CDR3: TGTGCCAGCGGGGGGGGACCCACTGACTATGGCTACACCTTC.

CDR3 nucleotides: TGTGCCACCAGTGATTACGGACAGGGTCGCGGCTACACCTTC. Protein product: CATSDYGQGRGYTF. The V call is TRBV24-1, the J call TRBJ1-2, with TRBD1 matching over 8 bases. Germline V gives CDR1 KGHDR, CDR2 SFDVKD. V lost 2 bases, J lost 8 bases, and 6 bases stayed unmatched. This CDR3 is 14 amino acids long.

The chain combines TRBV9 with TRBJ2-3, with 8 nucleotides matching TRBD2. Germline CDR1 is SGDLS and CDR2 is YYNGEE. V was pared by 1 base and J by 6 bases, with 7 bases of the junction left unmatched. The CDR3 covers 15 residues. CDR3 region: CASSVLGGVVDTQYF. DNA for the CDR3: TGTGCCAGCAGCGTACTCGGGGGGGTCGTGGATACGCAGTATTTT.

The chain is built from TRBV2 and TRBJ2-7, with TRBD1 matching 8 bases. This CDR3 region has 13 residues. V lost 8 bases to trimming and J lost 6 bases; unmatched junction nucleotides: 9. CDR1 is SNHLY and CDR2 is FYNNEI in the germline V gene. CDR3 DNA: TGTGCCAGCCAAAGGACAGGGAATGGCGAGCAGTACTTC. This translates into CASQRTGNGEQYF.

J is TRBJ2-1 and V is TRBV5-1; 10 bases align to TRBD2. The CDR3 length is 17 residues. Trimming cost V 5 bases and J 0 bases; bases outside gene matches: 8. Looked up from germline, CDR1 is SGHRS and CDR2 is YFSETQ. CDR3 nucleotides: TGCGCCAGCAGGGACCCCATAGCGGGGGGCTCCTACAATGAGCAGTTCTTC. The encoded protein is CASRDPIAGGSYNEQFF.

The chain uses TRBV19 and TRBJ2-5; TRBD2 agrees at 7 bases. CDR1 LNHDA and CDR2 SQIVND come from the germline V gene (reference sequence). With V trimmed by 9 bases and J by 1 base, 8 bases remained unmatched. This CDR3 spans 14 amino acids. CDR3 nucleotides: TGTGCCAGCGGCACACGGGGGGTCCAAGAGACCCAGTACTTC. It is translated as CASGTRGVQETQYF.

The chain employs TRBV28 and TRBJ2-6; possible D gene TRBD2, 5 bases. Germline values: CDR1 MDHEN, CDR2 SYDVKM. This CDR3 is built from 15 residues. V dropped 6 bases and J dropped 0 bases, with 9 bases sitting between them. The CDR3 spells CASRQGSSGANVLTF. The CDR3 DNA sequence: TGTGCCAGCAGACAAGGGAGCTCTGGGGCCAACGTCCTGACTTTC.

This CDR3 reads CASSQDPLQSYNEQFF. CDR3 nucleotide sequence: TGTGCCAGCAGCCAAGATCCATTACAATCCTACAATGAGCAGTTCTTC. V usage is TRBV3-1 (or the pseudogene TRBV3-2) and J usage is TRBJ2-1; no firm D call. The V end was cut by 0 bases, the J end by 1 base, with 10 bases between. Germline CDR1 LGHDT, CDR2 YNNKEL (reference sequence). The CDR3 is 16 amino acids.

Comment on this clone: Other DNA sequences from this sample encode an identical CDR3 as well. The chain joins TRBV9 to TRBJ1-1, with TRBD1 identical over 10 bases. The ends lost 4 bases at V and 4 bases at J; junction bases unmatched: 4. The CDR3 runs to 14 residues. The V gene's germline CDR1 is SGDLS and CDR2 YYNGEE. CDR3 protein: CASSPRQGATEAFF. Here the CDR3 DNA reads TGTGCCAGCAGCCCCCGACAGGGGGCCACTGAAGCTTTCTTT.

The J gene is TRBJ1-3, the V gene TRBV7-9; D is ambiguous. The germline CDR1 and CDR2 sequences are SEHNR and FQNEAQ (reference sequence). Trimming removed 1 base from V and 9 bases from J, with 10 bases in between. The CDR3 spans 13 residues. CDR3 protein: CASSLVGGSTIYF. CDR3 bases: TGTGCCAGCAGCTTAGTAGGAGGGTCCACCATATATTTT.